This paragraph reports one T cell receptor (beta chain). Over 200 million TCR-beta sequences (from 15-18 subjects) were yielded by each sequencing run. TCRdb called the 5' RACE reads again in MiXCR, with one record for every CDR3 protein. This repertoire shows over 55,000 distinct CDR3 sequences, around 11% found once; its top ten account for around 6.7%. The sample is drawn from a study of neurological immune-mediated disorders. Specified time point: longitudinal time-point 1 (baseline). Unsorted libraries came from 2 million PBMCs stored at -80 °C. The receptor was derived from a male donor with HTLV-1-associated myelopathy (HAM/TSP). Sequenced material: PBMCs.

The CDR3 DNA is TGCGCCAGCAGTGAGTCGACAGGGGAGTCTGAAGCTTTCTTT. Its translation: CASSESTGESEAFF. V usage is TRBV10-1 and J usage is TRBJ1-1; 8 bases align to TRBD1. Germline CDR1 WNHNN, CDR2 SYGVQD (reference sequence). Trimming at V came to 0 bases and at J to 6 bases, leaving 3 bases not matched to a gene. The CDR3 spans 14 residues.